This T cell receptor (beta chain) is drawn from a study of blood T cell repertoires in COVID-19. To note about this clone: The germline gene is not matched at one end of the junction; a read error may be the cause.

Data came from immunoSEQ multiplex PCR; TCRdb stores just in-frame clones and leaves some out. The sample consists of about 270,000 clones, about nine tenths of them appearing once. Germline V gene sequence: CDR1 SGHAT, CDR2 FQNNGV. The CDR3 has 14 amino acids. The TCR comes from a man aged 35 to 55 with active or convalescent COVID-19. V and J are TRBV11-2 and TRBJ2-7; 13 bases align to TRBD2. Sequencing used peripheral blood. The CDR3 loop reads CASSLIGLAGDENF. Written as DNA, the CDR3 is TGTGCCAGCAGCCTTATAGGACTAGCGGGGGACGAGAACTTC.